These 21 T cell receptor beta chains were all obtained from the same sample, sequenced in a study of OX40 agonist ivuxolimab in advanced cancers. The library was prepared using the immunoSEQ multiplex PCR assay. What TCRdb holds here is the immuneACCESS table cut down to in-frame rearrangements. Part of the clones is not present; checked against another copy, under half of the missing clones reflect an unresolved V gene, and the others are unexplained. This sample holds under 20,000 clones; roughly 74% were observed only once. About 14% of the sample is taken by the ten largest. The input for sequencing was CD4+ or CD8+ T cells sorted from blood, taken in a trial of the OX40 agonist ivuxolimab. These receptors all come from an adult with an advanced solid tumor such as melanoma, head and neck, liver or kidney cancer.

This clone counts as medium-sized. The CDR3 reads CASSITYEQYF. The CDR3 DNA is TGTGCCAGCAGTATAACGTACGAGCAGTACTTC. The chain couples TRBV28 to TRBJ2-7; D gene uncertain. The CDR3 spans 11 residues. V was clipped by 5 bases and J by 4 bases, with 6 bases between them. The V gene's germline CDR1 is MDHEN and CDR2 SYDVKM.

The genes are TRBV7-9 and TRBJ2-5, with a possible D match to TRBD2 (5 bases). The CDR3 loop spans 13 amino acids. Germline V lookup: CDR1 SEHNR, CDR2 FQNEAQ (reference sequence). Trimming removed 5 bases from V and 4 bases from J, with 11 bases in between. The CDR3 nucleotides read TGTGCCAGCAGCCTAGGAGCGGTAGAGACCCAGTACTTC. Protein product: CASSLGAVETQYF.

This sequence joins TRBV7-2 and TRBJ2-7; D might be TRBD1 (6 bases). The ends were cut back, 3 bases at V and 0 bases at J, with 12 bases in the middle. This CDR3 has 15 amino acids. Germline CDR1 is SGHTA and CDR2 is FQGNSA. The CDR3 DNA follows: TGTGCCAGCAGCTTCGACAGGTCGAGCTCCTACGAGCAGTACTTC. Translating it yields CASSFDRSSSYEQYF.

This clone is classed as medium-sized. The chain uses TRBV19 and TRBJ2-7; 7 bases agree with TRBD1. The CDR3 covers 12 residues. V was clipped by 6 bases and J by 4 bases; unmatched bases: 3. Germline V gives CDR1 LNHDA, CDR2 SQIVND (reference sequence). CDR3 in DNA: TGTGCCAGTAGCGACAGGGCTTACGAGCAGTACTTC. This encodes CASSDRAYEQYF. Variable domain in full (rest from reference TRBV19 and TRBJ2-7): DGGITQSPKYLFRKEGQNVTLSCEQNLNHDAMYWYRQDPGQGLRLIYYSQIVNDFQKGDIAEGYSVSREKKESFPLTVTSAQKNPTAFYLCASSDRAYEQYFGPGTRLTVT.

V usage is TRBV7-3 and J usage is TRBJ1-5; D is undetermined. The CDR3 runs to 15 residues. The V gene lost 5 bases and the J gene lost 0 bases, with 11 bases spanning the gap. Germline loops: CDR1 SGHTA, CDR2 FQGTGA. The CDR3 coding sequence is TGTGCCAGCAGCACACCGGGCCCTAGCAATCAGCCCCAGCATTTT. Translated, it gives CASSTPGPSNQPQHF.

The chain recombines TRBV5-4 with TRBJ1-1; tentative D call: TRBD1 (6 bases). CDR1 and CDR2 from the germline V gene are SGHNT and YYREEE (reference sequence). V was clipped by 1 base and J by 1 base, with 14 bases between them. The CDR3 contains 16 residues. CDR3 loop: CASSLPLAGANTEAFF. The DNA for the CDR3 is TGTGCCAGCAGCTTGCCTCTTGCAGGGGCGAACACTGAAGCTTTCTTT. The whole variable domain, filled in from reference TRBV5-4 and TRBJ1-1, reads ETGVTQSPTHLIKTRGQQVTLRCSSQSGHNTVSWYQQALGQGPQFIFQYYREEENGRGNFPPRFSGLQFPNYSSELNVNALELDDSALYLCASSLPLAGANTEAFFGQGTRLTVV.

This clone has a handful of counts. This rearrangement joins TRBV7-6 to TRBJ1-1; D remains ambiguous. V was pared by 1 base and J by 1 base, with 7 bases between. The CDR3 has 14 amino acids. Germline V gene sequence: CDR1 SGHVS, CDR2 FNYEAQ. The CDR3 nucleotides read TGTGCCAGCAGCTTAGAGGAGACGAACACTGAAGCTTTCTTT. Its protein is CASSLEETNTEAFF.

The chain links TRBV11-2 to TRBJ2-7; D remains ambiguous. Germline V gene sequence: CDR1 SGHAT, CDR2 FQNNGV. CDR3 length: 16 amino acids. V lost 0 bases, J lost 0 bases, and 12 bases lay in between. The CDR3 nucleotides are TGTGCCAGCAGCTTAGATGGTTCCGTCACCTCCTACGAGCAGTACTTC. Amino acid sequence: CASSLDGSVTSYEQYF.

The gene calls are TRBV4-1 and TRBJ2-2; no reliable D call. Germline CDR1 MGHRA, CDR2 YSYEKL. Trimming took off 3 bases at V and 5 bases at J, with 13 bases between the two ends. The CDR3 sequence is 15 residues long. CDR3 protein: CASSQDLRSTGELFF. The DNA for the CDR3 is TGCGCCAGCAGCCAGGACCTCAGGTCTACCGGGGAGCTGTTTTTT.

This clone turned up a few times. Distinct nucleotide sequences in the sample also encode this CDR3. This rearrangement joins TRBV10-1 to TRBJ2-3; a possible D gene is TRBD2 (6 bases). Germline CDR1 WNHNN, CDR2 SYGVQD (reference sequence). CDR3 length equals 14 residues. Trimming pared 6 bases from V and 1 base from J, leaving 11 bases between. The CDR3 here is CASRAGGGTDTQYF. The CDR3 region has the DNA TGCGCCAGCAGAGCCGGGGGTGGCACAGATACGCAGTATTTT.

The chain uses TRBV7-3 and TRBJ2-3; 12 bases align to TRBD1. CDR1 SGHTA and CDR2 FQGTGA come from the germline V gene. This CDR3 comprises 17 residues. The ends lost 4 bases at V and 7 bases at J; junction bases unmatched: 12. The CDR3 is CASSSSPGTGGVNTQYF. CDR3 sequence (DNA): TGTGCCAGCAGCTCATCCCCAGGGACAGGGGGCGTAAATACGCAGTATTTT.

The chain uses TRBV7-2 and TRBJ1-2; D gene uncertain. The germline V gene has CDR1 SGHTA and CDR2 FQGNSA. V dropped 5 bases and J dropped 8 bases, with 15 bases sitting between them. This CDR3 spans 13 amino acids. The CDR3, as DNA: TGTGCCAGCAGCCTTCAAGTAGACGGGGGCTACACCTTC. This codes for CASSLQVDGGYTF.

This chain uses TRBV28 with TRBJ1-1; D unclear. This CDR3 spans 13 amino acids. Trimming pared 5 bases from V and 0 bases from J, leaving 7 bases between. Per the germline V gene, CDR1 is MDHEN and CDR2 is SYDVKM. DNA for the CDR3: TGTGCCAGCAGTCCACAGCTGAACACTGAAGCTTTCTTT. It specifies CASSPQLNTEAFF.

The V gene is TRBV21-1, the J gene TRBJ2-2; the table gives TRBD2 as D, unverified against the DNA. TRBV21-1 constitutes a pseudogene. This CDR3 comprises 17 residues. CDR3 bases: TGTGCCAGCAGCAAAGCGCGGATACACCGGGGGACCGGGGAGCTGTTTTTT. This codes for CASSKARIHRGTGELFF.

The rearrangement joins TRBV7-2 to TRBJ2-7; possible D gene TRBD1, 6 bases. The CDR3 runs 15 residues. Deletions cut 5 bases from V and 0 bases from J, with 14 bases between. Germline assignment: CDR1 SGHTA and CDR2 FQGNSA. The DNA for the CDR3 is TGTGCCAGCAGCCTTTCAGACAGGAGCTCCTACGAGCAGTACTTC. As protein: CASSLSDRSSYEQYF.

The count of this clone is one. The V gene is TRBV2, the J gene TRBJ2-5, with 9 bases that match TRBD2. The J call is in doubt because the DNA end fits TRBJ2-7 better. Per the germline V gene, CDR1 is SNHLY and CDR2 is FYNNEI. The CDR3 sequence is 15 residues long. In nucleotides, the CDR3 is TGTGCCAGCAGTGATCGACTAGCGGACCTCTACGAGCAGTACTTC. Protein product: CASSDRLADLYEQYF.

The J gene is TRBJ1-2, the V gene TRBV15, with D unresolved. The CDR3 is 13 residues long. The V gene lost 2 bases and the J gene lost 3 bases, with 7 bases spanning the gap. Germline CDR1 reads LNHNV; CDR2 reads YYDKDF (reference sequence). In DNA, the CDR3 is TGTGCCACCAGCAGACCCCCGGACTATGGCTACACCTTC. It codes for CATSRPPDYGYTF.

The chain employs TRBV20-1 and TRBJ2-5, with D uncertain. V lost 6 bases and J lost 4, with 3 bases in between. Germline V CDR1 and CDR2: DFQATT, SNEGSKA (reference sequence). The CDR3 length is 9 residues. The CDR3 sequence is CSAIETQYF. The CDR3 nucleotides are TGCAGTGCAATAGAGACCCAGTACTTC.

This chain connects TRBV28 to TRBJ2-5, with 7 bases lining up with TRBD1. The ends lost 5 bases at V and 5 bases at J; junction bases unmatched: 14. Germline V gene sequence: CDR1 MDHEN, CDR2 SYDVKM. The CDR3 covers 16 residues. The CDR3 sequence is CASSQTGTVTTETQYF. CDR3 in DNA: TGTGCCAGCAGTCAAACCGGGACAGTAACAACGGAGACCCAGTACTTC.

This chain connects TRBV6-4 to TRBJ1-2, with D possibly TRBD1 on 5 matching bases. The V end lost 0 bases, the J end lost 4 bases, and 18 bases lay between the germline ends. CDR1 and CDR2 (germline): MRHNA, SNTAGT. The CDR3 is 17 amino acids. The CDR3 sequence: CASSDSRQGGSLYGYTF. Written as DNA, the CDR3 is TGTGCCAGCAGTGACTCGAGGCAGGGAGGTTCCCTCTATGGCTACACCTTC.

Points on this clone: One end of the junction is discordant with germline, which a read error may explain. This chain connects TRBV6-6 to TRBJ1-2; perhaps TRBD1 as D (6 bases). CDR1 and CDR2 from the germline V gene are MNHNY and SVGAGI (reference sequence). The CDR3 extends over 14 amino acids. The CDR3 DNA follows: TGTGCCAGCAGTGACTCAAGGGACACCTCCGGCTACACCTTC. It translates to CASSDSRDTSGYTF.